This T cell receptor (beta chain) came from a study of blood T cell repertoires in COVID-19. Sequenced by immunoSEQ multiplex PCR; TCRdb stores in-frame clones only, minus some. The data show about 120,000 clones, with over 70% seen just once and 25% to 30% held by the top ten. J gave up 2 bases and V 0 bases, and 8 bases lay outside the gene matches. This CDR3 is built from 18 residues. Germline loops: CDR1 MNHEY, CDR2 SMNVEV (reference sequence). This chain links TRBV27 with TRBJ2-3; 10 nucleotides match TRBD2. The material sequenced was peripheral blood. The receptor was isolated from an older woman with acute or convalescent COVID-19. The CDR3 loop is CASSLSPPSGGSTDTQYF. The CDR3 bases are TGTGCCAGCAGTTTATCACCCCCTAGCGGGGGTTCCACAGATACGCAGTATTTT.